The 29 T cell receptor beta chains listed next were all sequenced from one sample in a study of cytomegalovirus exposure and HLA in healthy donors. The PCR was carried out with 60 Vbeta primers and 13 Jbeta primers. Assay used: immunoSEQ multiplex PCR; TCRdb lists only in-frame clones, some missing. The table records 120,000 or so clones, 78% of them present only once. The specimen sequenced was PBMCs. These receptors originate from a man aged 25-45 years in good health and CMV-seropositive.

The rearrangement joins TRBV14 to TRBJ1-2; 7 bases are shared with TRBD1. CDR1 SGHDN and CDR2 FVKESK come from the germline V gene. CDR3 length: 15 residues. After removal of 0 bases from V and 4 bases from J, the junction contained 5 bases not matched to a gene. CDR3: CASSQDLTGAYGYTF. The DNA of the CDR3 is TGTGCCAGCAGCCAAGATTTAACAGGGGCCTATGGCTACACCTTC.

The chain couples TRBV15 to TRBJ2-7; D is undetermined. The germline V gene has CDR1 LNHNV and CDR2 YYDKDF (reference sequence). The CDR3 runs 13 residues. The V end was cut by 0 bases, the J end by 2 bases, with 5 bases between. The CDR3 protein is CATSRDPAYEQYF. The CDR3 region has the DNA TGTGCCACCAGCAGAGATCCAGCCTACGAGCAGTACTTC.

This sequence joins TRBV4-3 and TRBJ2-6; D gene unclear. With 1 base removed from V and 1 base from J, the gap between germline ends came to 5 bases. Germline-derived CDR1 and CDR2 are LGHNA and YSLEER. The CDR3 extends over 15 amino acids. The CDR3 region has the DNA TGCGCCAGCAGCCAAGCGGGTTCTGGGGCCAACGTCCTGACTTTC. Its protein is CASSQAGSGANVLTF.

The V gene is TRBV27, the J gene TRBJ2-1, with a possible D match to TRBD2 (5 bases). This CDR3 contains 13 residues. Germline loops: CDR1 MNHEY, CDR2 SMNVEV (reference sequence). V lost 4 bases to trimming and J lost 6 bases, with 10 bases between them. This CDR3 reads CASSWGEVNEQFF. The CDR3 DNA is TGTGCCAGCAGTTGGGGAGAGGTCAATGAGCAGTTCTTC.

This chain links TRBV5-1 with TRBJ1-5, with D unresolved. Germline CDR1 is SGHRS and CDR2 is YFSETQ. V lost 4 bases and J 1 base, leaving 15 bases between the germline ends. CDR3 length equals 16 residues. The CDR3 DNA reads TGCGCCAGCAGCCCCCCGGAGGGTAAGAGCAATCAGCCCCAGCATTTT. Amino acid sequence: CASSPPEGKSNQPQHF.

The rearrangement links TRBV7-8 to TRBJ2-5; tentatively, D is TRBD2 (5 bases). Germline V gives CDR1 SGHVS, CDR2 FQNEAQ. The ends were cut back, 5 bases at V and 7 bases at J, with 17 bases in the middle. The CDR3 consists of 14 residues. CDR3: CASSPEVVAGTQYF. The CDR3 DNA reads as TGTGCCAGCAGCCCAGAGGTGGTGGCGGGGACCCAGTACTTC.

The gene calls are TRBV28 and TRBJ1-2; D may be TRBD1 (6 bases). The CDR3 length is 13 residues. The V end was cut by 3 bases, the J end by 6 bases, with 11 bases between. Looked up from germline, CDR1 is MDHEN and CDR2 is SYDVKM. The CDR3 DNA follows: TGTGCCAGCAGTTTGGGCAGGGGCCATGGCTACACCTTC. Translating it yields CASSLGRGHGYTF.

The CDR3 here is CASSGDRGSQPQHF. CDR3 DNA: TGTGCCAGCAGTGGGGACAGGGGAAGCCAGCCCCAGCATTTT. The chain uses TRBV2 and TRBJ1-5, with 10 bases aligning to TRBD1. Germline V lookup: CDR1 SNHLY, CDR2 FYNNEI. With V trimmed by 4 bases and J by 7 bases, 4 bases remained unmatched. This CDR3 spans 14 amino acids.

CDR3 bases: TGTGCCAGCAGTTACTCGCCTAGCTACGAGCAGTACTTC. Amino acid sequence: CASSYSPSYEQYF. The chain has TRBV6-5 and TRBJ2-7, with no clear D. The CDR3 has 13 amino acids. The germline V gene encodes CDR1 MNHEY and CDR2 SVGAGI. V was cut by 0 bases and J by 3 bases, with 6 bases left in between.

The chain combines TRBV28 with TRBJ2-7, with no clear D. This CDR3 has 15 amino acids. V lost 5 bases and J lost 4, with 18 bases in between. CDR1 and CDR2 from the germline V gene are MDHEN and SYDVKM. Here the CDR3 DNA reads TGTGCCAGCAGTCTCGGGTGGGTTGAGGCGTACGAGCAGTACTTC. It encodes CASSLGWVEAYEQYF.

This chain joins TRBV27 and TRBJ1-5; TRBD1 matches at 7 bases. CDR1 and CDR2 from the germline V gene are MNHEY and SMNVEV (reference sequence). The CDR3 covers 14 residues. Trimming removed 5 bases from V and 4 bases from J; junction bases left unmatched: 5. CDR3 in amino acids: CASSPGQANQPQHF. The CDR3 DNA reads as TGTGCCAGCAGTCCCGGACAGGCTAATCAGCCCCAGCATTTT.

CDR3 DNA: TGTGCCAGCAGGGAAACTAGCGGGAGTTATGAGCAGTTCTTC. Protein: CASRETSGSYEQFF. This rearrangement joins TRBV2 to TRBJ2-1; 11 nucleotides line up with TRBD2. Germline values: CDR1 SNHLY, CDR2 FYNNEI. This CDR3 has 14 residues. V lost 6 bases, J lost 8 bases, and 6 bases stayed unmatched.

The chain has TRBV20-1 and TRBJ1-2, with 11 nucleotides matching TRBD1. This CDR3 is built from 11 residues. The germline V gene has CDR1 DFQATT and CDR2 SNEGSKA (reference sequence). V lost 6 bases to trimming and J lost 14 bases; unmatched junction nucleotides: 8. The CDR3, as DNA: TGCAGTGCCCACCGGACAGGGGGCGAAACCTTC. Its translation: CSAHRTGGETF.

The gene calls are TRBV7-9 and TRBJ2-2; a weak D match, TRBD1 (6 bases). Deletions cut 5 bases from V and 3 bases from J, with 19 bases between. The germline gives CDR1 SEHNR, CDR2 FQNEAQ (reference sequence). This CDR3 comprises 17 residues. Written as DNA, the CDR3 is TGTGCCAGCAGCCCCCCTACAGGGTCTGTGGACACCGGGGAGCTGTTTTTT. Translating gives CASSPPTGSVDTGELFF. The variable domain in full, completed from reference TRBV7-9 and TRBJ2-2, reads DTGVSQNPRHKITKRGQNVTFRCDPISEHNRLYWYRQTLGQGPEFLTYFQNEAQLEKSRLLSDRFSAERPKGSFSTLEIQRTEQGDSAMYLCASSPPTGSVDTGELFFGEGSRLTVL.

This chain uses TRBV4-2 with TRBJ2-2, with D perhaps TRBD1 (6 bases). CDR1 is LGHNA, CDR2 YNFKEQ, per germline. The CDR3 is made up of 17 amino acids. V was clipped by 3 bases and J by 0 bases, with 14 bases between them. The CDR3 bases are TGTGCCAGCAGCCAGGATGTGACAGGATCGAACACCGGGGAGCTGTTTTTT. Protein sequence: CASSQDVTGSNTGELFF.

The chain joins TRBV15 to TRBJ2-6; no firm D call. Trimming removed 2 bases at V and 0 bases at J, with 11 bases between. In germline, CDR1 is LNHNV, CDR2 YYDKDF (reference sequence). This CDR3 contains 17 residues. The CDR3 reads CATSRYSPSSGANVLTF. The CDR3 DNA sequence: TGTGCCACCAGCAGATACAGTCCGAGCTCTGGGGCCAACGTCCTGACTTTC.

Only one count was recorded for this clone. V and J are TRBV21-1 and TRBJ1-1; TRBD1, the table's D call, lacks a check against the DNA. TRBV21-1 is noted as a pseudogene. This CDR3 comprises 19 residues. Here the CDR3 DNA reads TGTGCCAGCAGCAAAGCTGAGGAGGGACAGGGGGCGCCGAACACTGAAGCTTTCTTT. Encoded protein: CASSKAEEGQGAPNTEAFF.

The rearrangement links TRBV6-1 to TRBJ2-2, with D unclear. Germline CDR1 reads MNHNS; CDR2 reads SASEGT. The CDR3 runs 13 residues. V was clipped by 2 bases and J by 1 base, with 2 bases between them. Here the CDR3 DNA reads TGTGCCAGCAGTGAACTGAACACCGGGGAGCTGTTTTTT. Residues: CASSELNTGELFF.

The CDR3 protein is CASRPYGEPLETQYF. Here the CDR3 DNA reads TGCGCCAGCAGACCCTACGGGGAGCCGTTGGAGACCCAGTACTTC. The rearrangement uses TRBV5-1 and TRBJ2-5; D possibly corresponds to TRBD2 (5 bases). This CDR3 has 15 amino acids. Trimming removed 5 bases from V and 5 bases from J, with 19 bases in between. The V gene's germline CDR1 is SGHRS and CDR2 YFSETQ.

The rearrangement joins TRBV27 to TRBJ2-1, with 13 positions matching TRBD2. CDR1 and CDR2 from the germline V gene are MNHEY and SMNVEV (reference sequence). V was pared by 3 bases and J by 4 bases, with 15 bases of the junction left unmatched. CDR3 length: 20 residues. The CDR3 loop reads CASSFTLPTSGRQFYNEQFF. In nucleotides, the CDR3 is TGTGCCAGCAGTTTTACCCTCCCGACTAGCGGGAGGCAATTTTACAATGAGCAGTTCTTC.

The chain couples TRBV18 to TRBJ2-4; 11 bases are a match to TRBD2. V lost 2 bases, J lost 2 bases, and 14 bases stayed unmatched. This CDR3 contains 20 residues. Germline CDR1 KGHSH, CDR2 LQKENI. The CDR3 sequence: CASSPVWATSGRRTKNIQYF. The CDR3 DNA is TGTGCCAGCTCACCAGTTTGGGCTACTAGCGGGAGAAGGACCAAAAACATTCAGTACTTC.

The chain has TRBV6-6 and TRBJ1-5, with 12 bases matching TRBD1. The CDR3 runs to 14 residues. V was clipped by 6 bases and J by 7 bases; unmatched bases: 4. Per germline, CDR1 MNHNY and CDR2 SVGAGI (reference sequence). CDR3 loop: CASRGQGAYQPQHF. CDR3 sequence (DNA): TGTGCCAGCAGGGGACAGGGGGCATACCAGCCCCAGCATTTT.

The chain recombines TRBV4-2 with TRBJ1-5; no definite D call. The CDR3 has 16 amino acids. CDR1 and CDR2 from the germline V gene are LGHNA and YNFKEQ. V was cut by 1 base and J by 7 bases, with 17 bases left in between. The CDR3 sequence is CASSQGGGGIGQPQHF. CDR3 coding DNA: TGTGCCAGCAGCCAAGGGGGAGGCGGAATTGGACAGCCCCAGCATTTT.

The chain uses TRBV6-7 and TRBJ2-7; 7 bases agree with TRBD2. TRBV6-7 is designated an ORF whose function remains uncertain. V lost 0 bases and J lost 7; bases outside the gene matches: 27. The CDR3 contains 21 residues. The CDR3 reads CASSYSMNKGAAPGLGGEQYF. The CDR3 DNA reads as TGTGCCAGCAGTTACTCGATGAATAAAGGAGCCGCGCCAGGGCTGGGGGGGGAGCAGTACTTC.

The chain recombines TRBV13 with TRBJ2-3, with unresolved D. From germline, CDR1 is PRHDT and CDR2 FYEKMQ (reference sequence). The CDR3 totals 14 residues. Trimming removed 4 bases from V and 2 bases from J, with 10 bases in between. The CDR3 DNA reads as TGTGCCAGCAGCTCCGTTGTCCTCACAGATACGCAGTATTTT. It yields the protein CASSSVVLTDTQYF. The whole variable domain, remainder taken from reference TRBV13 and TRBJ2-3, is AAGVIQSPRHLIKEKRETATLKCYPIPRHDTVYWYQQGPGQDPQFLISFYEKMQSDKGSIPDRFSAQQFSDYHSELNMSSLELGDSALYFCASSSVVLTDTQYFGPGTRLTVL.

In DNA form, the CDR3 reads TGTGCCAGCAGCTTACAGGGCGTCACTGAAGCTTTCTTT. Translation: CASSLQGVTEAFF. The rearrangement joins TRBV7-9 to TRBJ1-1, with a tentative D call TRBD1 (5 bases). The CDR3 runs 13 residues. Trimming pared 2 bases from V and 4 bases from J, leaving 8 bases between. Germline V gene data show CDR1 as SEHNR and CDR2 as FQNEAQ (reference sequence). Filled out from reference TRBV7-9 and TRBJ1-1, the complete variable domain reads DTGVSQNPRHKITKRGQNVTFRCDPISEHNRLYWYRQTLGQGPEFLTYFQNEAQLEKSRLLSDRFSAERPKGSFSTLEIQRTEQGDSAMYLCASSLQGVTEAFFGQGTRLTVV.

The chain carries TRBV6-5 and TRBJ2-1, with 10 nucleotides matching TRBD1. Germline V lookup: CDR1 MNHEY, CDR2 SVGAGI. V was pared by 3 bases and J by 0 bases, with 2 bases of the junction left unmatched. The CDR3 runs to 16 residues. In DNA, the CDR3 is TGTGCCAGCAGTTATCGGACAGGGGGCTCCTACAATGAGCAGTTCTTC. This encodes CASSYRTGGSYNEQFF.

The gene calls are TRBV5-1 and TRBJ1-4; 11 bases line up with TRBD1. The junction had 7 bases not matched to a gene; V was cut back by 4 bases and J by 8 bases. Germline CDR1 reads SGHRS; CDR2 reads YFSETQ. CDR3 length: 15 amino acids. CDR3 loop: CASSTRTGGQEKLFF. The CDR3 DNA reads TGCGCCAGCAGCACCCGGACAGGGGGCCAGGAAAAACTGTTTTTT.

The chain is built from TRBV2 and TRBJ2-5, with D possibly matching TRBD1 (5 bases). V lost 0 bases and J 2 bases, leaving 7 bases between the germline ends. This CDR3 contains 14 residues. Germline CDR1 reads SNHLY; CDR2 reads FYNNEI. CDR3 in amino acids: CASSEAGQQETQYF. In DNA form, the CDR3 reads TGTGCCAGCAGTGAAGCGGGGCAGCAAGAGACCCAGTACTTC.